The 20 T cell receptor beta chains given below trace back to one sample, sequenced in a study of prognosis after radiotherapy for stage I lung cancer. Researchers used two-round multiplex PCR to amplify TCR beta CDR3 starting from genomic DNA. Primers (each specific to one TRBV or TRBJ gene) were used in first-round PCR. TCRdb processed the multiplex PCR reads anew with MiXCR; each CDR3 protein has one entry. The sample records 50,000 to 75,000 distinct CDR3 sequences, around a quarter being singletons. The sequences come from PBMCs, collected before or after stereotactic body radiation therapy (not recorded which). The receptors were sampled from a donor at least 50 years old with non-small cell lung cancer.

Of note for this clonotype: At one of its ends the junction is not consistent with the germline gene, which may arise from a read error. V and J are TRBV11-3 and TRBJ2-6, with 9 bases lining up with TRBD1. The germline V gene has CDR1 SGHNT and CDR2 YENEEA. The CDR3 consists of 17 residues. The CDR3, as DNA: TGTGCCAGCAGCCCCGTCCGGGACAGGGACTGGGTCAACGTCCTGATTTTC. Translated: CASSPVRDRDWVNVLIF. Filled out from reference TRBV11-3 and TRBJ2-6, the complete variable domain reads EAGVVQSPRYKIIEKKQPVAFWCNPISGHNTLYWYLQNLGQGPELLIRYENEEAVDDSQLPKDRFSAERLKGVDSTLKIQPAELGDSAVYLCASSPVRDRDWVNVLIFGAGSRLTVL.

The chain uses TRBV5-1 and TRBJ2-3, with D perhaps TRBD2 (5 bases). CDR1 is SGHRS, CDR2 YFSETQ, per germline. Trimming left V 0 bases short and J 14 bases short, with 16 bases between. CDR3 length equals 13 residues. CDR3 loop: CASSLEASCSTYF. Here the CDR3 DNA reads TGCGCCAGCAGCTTGGAGGCTAGCTGCTCCACGTATTTT.

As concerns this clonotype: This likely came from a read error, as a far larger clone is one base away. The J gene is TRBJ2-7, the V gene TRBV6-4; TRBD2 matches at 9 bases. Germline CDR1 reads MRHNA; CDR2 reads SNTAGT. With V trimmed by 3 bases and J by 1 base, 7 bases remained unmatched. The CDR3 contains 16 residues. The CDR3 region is CASSERAGGGSYEQYF. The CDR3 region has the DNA TGTGCCAGCAGTGAAAGAGCGGGGGGAGGTTCCTACGAGCAGTACTTC.

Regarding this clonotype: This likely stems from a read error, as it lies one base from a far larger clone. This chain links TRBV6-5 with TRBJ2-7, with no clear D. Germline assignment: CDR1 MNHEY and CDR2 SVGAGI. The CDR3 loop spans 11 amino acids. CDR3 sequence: CAISEPWEQYF. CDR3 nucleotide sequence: TGTGCCATCAGTGAGCCGTGGGAGCAGTACTTC.

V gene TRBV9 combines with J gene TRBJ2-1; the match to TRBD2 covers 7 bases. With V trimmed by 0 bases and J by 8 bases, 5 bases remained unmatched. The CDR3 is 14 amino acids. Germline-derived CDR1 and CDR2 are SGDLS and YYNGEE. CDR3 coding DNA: TGTGCCAGCAGCGTAGGGGAGGGTGTCGATGAGCAGTTCTTC. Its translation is CASSVGEGVDEQFF.

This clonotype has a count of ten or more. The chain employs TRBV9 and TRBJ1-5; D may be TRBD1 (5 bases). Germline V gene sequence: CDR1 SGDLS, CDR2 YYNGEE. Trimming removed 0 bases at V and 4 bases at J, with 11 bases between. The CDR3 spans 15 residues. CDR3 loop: CASSVGWGPNQPQHF. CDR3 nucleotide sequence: TGTGCCAGCAGCGTAGGGTGGGGACCGAATCAGCCCCAGCATTTT.

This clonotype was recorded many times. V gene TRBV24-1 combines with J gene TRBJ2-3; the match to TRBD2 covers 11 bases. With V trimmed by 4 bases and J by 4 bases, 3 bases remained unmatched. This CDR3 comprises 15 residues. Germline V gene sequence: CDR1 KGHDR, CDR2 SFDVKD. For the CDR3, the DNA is TGTGCCACCAGTGAGTTAGCGGGGGGGCCAGATACGCAGTATTTT. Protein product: CATSELAGGPDTQYF.

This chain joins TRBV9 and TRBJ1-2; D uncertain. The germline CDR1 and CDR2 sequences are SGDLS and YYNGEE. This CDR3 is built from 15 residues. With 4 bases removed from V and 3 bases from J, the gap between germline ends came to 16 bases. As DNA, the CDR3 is TGTGCCAGCAGCCGAGACGACGGCGGCCACTATGGCTACACCTTC. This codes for CASSRDDGGHYGYTF.

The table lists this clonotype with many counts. The CDR3 region is CASSDPRVEGLGEKLFF. The CDR3 DNA reads TGTGCCAGCAGTGACCCAAGGGTGGAAGGCCTCGGGGAAAAACTGTTTTTT. This rearrangement joins TRBV6-4 to TRBJ1-4; D gene uncertain. Germline V lookup: CDR1 MRHNA, CDR2 SNTAGT. Trimming cost V 2 bases and J 8 bases, with 21 bases left between them. CDR3 size: 17 residues.

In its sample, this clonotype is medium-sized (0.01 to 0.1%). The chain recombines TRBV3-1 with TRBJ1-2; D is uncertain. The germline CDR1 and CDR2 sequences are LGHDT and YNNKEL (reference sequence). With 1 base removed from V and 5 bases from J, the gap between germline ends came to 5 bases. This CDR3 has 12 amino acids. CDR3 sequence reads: CASSQGEYGYTF. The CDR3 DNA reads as TGTGCCAGCAGCCAAGGGGAGTATGGCTACACCTTC.

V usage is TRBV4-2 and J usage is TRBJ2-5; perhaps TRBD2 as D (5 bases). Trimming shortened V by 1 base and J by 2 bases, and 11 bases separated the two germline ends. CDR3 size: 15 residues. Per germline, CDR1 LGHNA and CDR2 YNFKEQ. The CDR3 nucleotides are TGTGCCAGCAGCCAAGTCGGGGTAGCGCAAGAGACCCAGTACTTC. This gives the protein CASSQVGVAQETQYF.

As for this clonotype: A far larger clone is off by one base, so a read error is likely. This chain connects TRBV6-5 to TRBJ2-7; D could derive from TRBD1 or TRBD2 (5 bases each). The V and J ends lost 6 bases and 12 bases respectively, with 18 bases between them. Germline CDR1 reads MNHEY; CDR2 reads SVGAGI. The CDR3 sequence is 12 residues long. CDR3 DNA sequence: TGTGCCAGCAGCCTCATCAGGGACCGCATGTACTTC. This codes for CASSLIRDRMYF.

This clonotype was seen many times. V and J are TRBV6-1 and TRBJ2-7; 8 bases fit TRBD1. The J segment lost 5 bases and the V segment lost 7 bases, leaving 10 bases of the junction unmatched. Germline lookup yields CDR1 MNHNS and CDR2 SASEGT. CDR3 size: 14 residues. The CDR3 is CASTAGGKKHEQYF. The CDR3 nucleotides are TGTGCCAGCACGGCAGGGGGCAAAAAGCACGAGCAGTACTTC.

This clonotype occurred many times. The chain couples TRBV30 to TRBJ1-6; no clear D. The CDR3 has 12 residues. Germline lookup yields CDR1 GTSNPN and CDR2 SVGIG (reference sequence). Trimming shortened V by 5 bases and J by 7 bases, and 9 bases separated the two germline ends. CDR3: CAWGPGNSPLHF. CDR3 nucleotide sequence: TGTGCCTGGGGACCTGGGAATTCACCCCTCCACTTT. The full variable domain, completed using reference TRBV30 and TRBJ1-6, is SQTIHQWPATLVQPVGSPLSLECTVEGTSNPNLYWYRQAAGRGLQLLFYSVGIGQISSEVPQNLSASRPQDRQFILSSKKLLLSDSGFYLCAWGPGNSPLHFGNGTRLTVT.

The DNA of the CDR3 is TGTGCCACCAGCAGAGGTGGATCCATGAACACTGAAGCTTTCTTT. Translation: CATSRGGSMNTEAFF. The gene calls are TRBV15 and TRBJ1-1; D is unresolved. This CDR3 has 15 amino acids. CDR1 LNHNV and CDR2 YYDKDF come from the germline V gene (reference sequence). Trimming pared 1 base from V and 0 bases from J, leaving 9 bases between.

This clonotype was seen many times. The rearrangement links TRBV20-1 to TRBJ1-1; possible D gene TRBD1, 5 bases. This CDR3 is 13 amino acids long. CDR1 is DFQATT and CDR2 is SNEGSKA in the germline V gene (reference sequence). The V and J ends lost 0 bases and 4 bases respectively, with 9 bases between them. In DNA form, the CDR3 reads TGCAGTGCTAGAGATGGGGGAGGCACTGAAGCTTTCTTT. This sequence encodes CSARDGGGTEAFF.

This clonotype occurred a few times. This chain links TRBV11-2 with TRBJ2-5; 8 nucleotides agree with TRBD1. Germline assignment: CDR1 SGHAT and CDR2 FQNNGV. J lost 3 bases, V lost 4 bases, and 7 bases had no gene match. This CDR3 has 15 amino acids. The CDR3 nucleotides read TGTGCCAGCAGCTCCAGGGGGCGACGGGAAGAGACCCAGTACTTC. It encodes CASSSRGRREETQYF.

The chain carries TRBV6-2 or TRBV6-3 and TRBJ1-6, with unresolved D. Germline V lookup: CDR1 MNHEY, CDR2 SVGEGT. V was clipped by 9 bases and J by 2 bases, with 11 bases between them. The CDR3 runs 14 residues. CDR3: CASGGGPYNSPLHF. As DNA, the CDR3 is TGTGCCAGTGGTGGAGGGCCCTATAATTCACCCCTCCACTTT.

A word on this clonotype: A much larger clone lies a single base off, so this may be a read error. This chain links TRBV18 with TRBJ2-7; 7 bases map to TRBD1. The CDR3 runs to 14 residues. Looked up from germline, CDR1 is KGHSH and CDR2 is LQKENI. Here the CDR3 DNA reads TGTGTCAGCCGTCGAGCAGGGGGCTCCTACGAGCAGTACTTC. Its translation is CVSRRAGGSYEQYF.

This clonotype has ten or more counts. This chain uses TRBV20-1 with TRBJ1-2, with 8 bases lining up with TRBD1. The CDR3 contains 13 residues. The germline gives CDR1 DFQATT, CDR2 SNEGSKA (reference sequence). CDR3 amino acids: CTPLDREKGGYTF. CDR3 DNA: TGCACCCCCCTGGACAGGGAGAAGGGTGGCTACACCTTC.